A single sample gave rise to the 18 T cell receptor beta chains below, sequenced in a study of shared clonotypes between healthy human individuals. Repertoires were generated with immunoSEQ multiplex PCR, while TCRdb's copy carries only in-frame clones and drops some. The sample carries hundreds of thousands of clones, around 67% recorded once. The sample comprised memory CD4+ T cells sorted from blood. The subset was: CD45RA-negative fraction. These TCRs come from a man aged 25-40 years in good health.

The rearrangement joins TRBV5-1 to TRBJ2-5; tentatively, D is TRBD1 or TRBD2 (7 bases each). CDR3 size: 16 residues. Per the germline V gene, CDR1 is SGHRS and CDR2 is YFSETQ. V gave up 0 bases and J gave up 4 bases, with 16 bases separating them. The CDR3 protein is CASSLEPQGGRETQYF. CDR3 in DNA: TGCGCCAGCAGCTTGGAACCTCAGGGGGGGAGAGAGACCCAGTACTTC.

The genes are TRBV30 and TRBJ2-3; no definite D call. The CDR3 extends over 12 amino acids. The ends were cut back, 0 bases at V and 5 bases at J, with 6 bases in the middle. Germline CDR1 GTSNPN, CDR2 SVGIG (reference sequence). CDR3 bases: TGTGCCTGGAGTGTAAAGGGAGATACGCAGTATTTT. This encodes CAWSVKGDTQYF.

The rearrangement uses TRBV18 and TRBJ2-7, with 7 bases aligning to TRBD1. The V and J ends lost 3 bases and 1 base, in that order; junction bases with no gene match: 3. From germline, CDR1 is KGHSH and CDR2 LQKENI. The CDR3 spans 14 residues. In DNA form, the CDR3 reads TGTGCCAGCTCACCGGGACAGACTTCCTACGAGCAGTACTTC. Encoded protein: CASSPGQTSYEQYF.

This clone was detected only once. The genes are TRBV5-6 and TRBJ2-7; maybe TRBD2 (6 bases). Between the trimmed V and J ends, which lost 6 bases and 4 bases, there was a span of 17 bases. The CDR3 has 14 amino acids. Germline assignment: CDR1 SGHDT and CDR2 YYEEEE. CDR3 nucleotides: TGTGCCAGCAAGGCCCGGGCGGGAACTTACGAGCAGTACTTC. It codes for CASKARAGTYEQYF. Full variable domain (remainder filled in from reference TRBV5-6 and TRBJ2-7): DAGVTQSPTHLIKTRGQQVTLRCSPKSGHDTVSWYQQALGQGPQFIFQYYEEEERQRGNFPDRFSGHQFPNYSSELNVNALLLGDSALYLCASKARAGTYEQYFGPGTRLTVT.

The V call is TRBV12-5, the J call TRBJ1-5, with unresolved D. Germline V gene lookup returns CDR1 LGHNT and CDR2 FRNRAP. CDR3 length: 12 amino acids. V was trimmed by 8 bases and J by 0 bases, leaving 5 bases between them. This CDR3 is CASSYSNQPQHF. The CDR3 DNA sequence: TGTGCTAGTTCTTATAGCAATCAGCCCCAGCATTTT.

The chain uses TRBV2 and TRBJ2-5, with TRBD1 identical over 7 bases. Per germline, CDR1 SNHLY and CDR2 FYNNEI. V shed 3 bases and J 2 bases; nucleotides not matched to a gene: 6. CDR3 length: 15 amino acids. The CDR3 DNA sequence: TGTGCCAGCAGTGATGTAGGGACAGTACAAGAGACCCAGTACTTC. Translation gives CASSDVGTVQETQYF.

This clone was detected once. The chain recombines TRBV27 with TRBJ2-7, with 7 nucleotides matching TRBD1. The germline V gene has CDR1 MNHEY and CDR2 SMNVEV (reference sequence). V lost 0 bases and J lost 5; bases outside the gene matches: 7. The CDR3 is 15 residues long. CDR3 nucleotides: TGTGCCAGCAGTTTATCGACAGGGACCTACCACGAGCAGTACTTC. This gives the protein CASSLSTGTYHEQYF.

This chain links TRBV5-8 with TRBJ2-7; 9 bases are a match to TRBD2. The CDR3 runs 14 residues. The germline V gene encodes CDR1 SGHTS and CDR2 YDEGEE. With V trimmed by 7 bases and J by 1 base, 6 bases remained unmatched. CDR3 sequence reads: CASDSSGTSYEQYF. The CDR3 DNA follows: TGTGCCAGCGATTCTAGCGGGACTTCCTACGAGCAGTACTTC. Full variable domain (rest looked up from reference TRBV5-8 and TRBJ2-7): EAGVTQSPTHLIKTRGQQATLRCSPISGHTSVYWYQQALGLGLQFLLWYDEGEERNRGNFPPRFSGRQFPNYSSELNVNALELEDSALYLCASDSSGTSYEQYFGPGTRLTVT.

V gene TRBV20-1 combines with J gene TRBJ2-1; D gene unclear. V dropped 6 bases and J dropped 13 bases, with 16 bases sitting between them. This CDR3 is built from 11 residues. In germline, CDR1 is DFQATT, CDR2 SNEGSKA (reference sequence). The CDR3: CSAPKWDNQFF. As DNA, the CDR3 is TGCAGTGCCCCCAAGTGGGATAATCAGTTCTTC.

The rearrangement links TRBV6-8 to TRBJ2-1; D could derive from TRBD1 or TRBD2 (5 bases each). The V and J ends lost 6 bases and 0 bases respectively, with 24 bases between them. The germline gives CDR1 MNHGY, CDR2 SAAAGT. The length of the CDR3 is 19 residues. The CDR3 nucleotides read TGTGCCAGCAGACACCCCGCCCCGGGGCGGGCGAACTCCTACAATGAGCAGTTCTTC. Residues: CASRHPAPGRANSYNEQFF.

This clone was observed once. The rearrangement links TRBV7-8 to TRBJ2-1, with 11 positions matching TRBD2. Trimming took 5 bases from V and 6 from J; bases not matched to a gene: 3. Germline CDR1 is SGHVS and CDR2 is FQNEAQ. This CDR3 has 14 residues. The CDR3 coding sequence is TGTGCCAGCAGCCTGGGACTAGCGGTCAATGAGCAGTTCTTC. This translates into CASSLGLAVNEQFF.

The chain recombines TRBV18 with TRBJ1-3; TRBD1 matches 7 bases. The CDR3 has 16 amino acids. Looked up from germline, CDR1 is KGHSH and CDR2 is LQKENI. With V trimmed by 0 bases and J by 0 bases, 2 bases remained unmatched. CDR3 protein: CASSPPTGSSGNTIYF. The CDR3 DNA reads TGTGCCAGCTCACCACCGACAGGGAGCTCTGGAAACACCATATATTTT.

V is TRBV10-2 and J is TRBJ2-7; 7 bases align to TRBD1. The germline V gene encodes CDR1 WSHSY and CDR2 SAAADI. With 9 bases clipped from V and 5 bases from J, the junction kept 7 bases outside the gene matches. CDR3 length equals 12 residues. The CDR3 sequence: CASKDRADEQYF. The CDR3 DNA follows: TGCGCCAGTAAAGACAGGGCGGACGAGCAGTACTTC.

The J gene is TRBJ2-5, the V gene TRBV2; TRBD1 matches 9 bases. The CDR3 extends over 16 amino acids. Germline CDR1 is SNHLY and CDR2 is FYNNEI. After removal of 2 bases from V and 7 bases from J, the junction contained 11 bases not matched to a gene. CDR3 bases: TGTGCCAGCAGTGAACTCCGGGACAGGGTTAGCGGGACCCAGTACTTC. Translation gives CASSELRDRVSGTQYF.

This rearrangement joins TRBV7-6 to TRBJ2-5; TRBD2 matches at 7 bases. CDR3 length equals 14 residues. The ends lost 4 bases at V and 5 bases at J; junction bases unmatched: 7. Germline V gene data show CDR1 as SGHVS and CDR2 as FNYEAQ. The CDR3 region has the DNA TGTGCCAGCAGCTCCTGGACTAGGTTGGAGACCCAGTACTTC. This codes for CASSSWTRLETQYF.

The chain joins TRBV28 to TRBJ1-5; a weak D match, TRBD1 (6 bases). Germline lookup yields CDR1 MDHEN and CDR2 SYDVKM. This CDR3 is built from 14 residues. The V and J ends lost 7 bases and 1 base respectively, with 11 bases between them. CDR3 amino acids: CASIRGASNQPQHF. CDR3 nucleotides: TGTGCCAGCATTCGGGGGGCGAGCAATCAGCCCCAGCATTTT.

The chain recombines TRBV7-8 with TRBJ2-1; D call uncertain. Germline V gives CDR1 SGHVS, CDR2 FQNEAQ. V was cut by 0 bases and J by 8 bases, with 20 bases left in between. The CDR3 has 17 residues. Written as DNA, the CDR3 is TGTGCCAGCAGCTTAGCGCGTAGAGGTCCCCAAAACCATGAGCAGTTCTTC. Protein sequence: CASSLARRGPQNHEQFF.

V and J are TRBV5-1 and TRBJ2-5, with D unresolved. This CDR3 spans 13 amino acids. Germline V CDR1 and CDR2: SGHRS, YFSETQ. The V and J ends lost 4 bases and 5 bases respectively, with 12 bases between them. CDR3 sequence reads: CASSQPERETQYF. CDR3 DNA sequence: TGCGCCAGCAGCCAACCGGAGAGGGAGACCCAGTACTTC.